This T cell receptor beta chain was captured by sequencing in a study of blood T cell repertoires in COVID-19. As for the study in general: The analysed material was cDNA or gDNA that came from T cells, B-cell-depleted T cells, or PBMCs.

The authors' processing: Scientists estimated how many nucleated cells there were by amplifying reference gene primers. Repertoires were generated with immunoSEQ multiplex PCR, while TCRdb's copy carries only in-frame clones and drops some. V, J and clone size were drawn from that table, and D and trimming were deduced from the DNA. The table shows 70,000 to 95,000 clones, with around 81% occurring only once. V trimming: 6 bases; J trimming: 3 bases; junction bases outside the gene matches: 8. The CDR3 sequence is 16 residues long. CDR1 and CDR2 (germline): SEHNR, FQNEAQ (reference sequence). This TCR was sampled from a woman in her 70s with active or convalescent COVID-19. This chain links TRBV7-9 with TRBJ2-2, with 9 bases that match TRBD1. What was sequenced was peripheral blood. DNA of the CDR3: TGTGCCAGCAGGAAATTTAGGACAGGGGACACCGGGGAGCTGTTTTTT. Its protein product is CASRKFRTGDTGELFF.